The rows below give T cell receptor beta chains drawn from one sample of a study of glioma-infiltrating T cells after dendritic cell vaccination. Generated by immunoSEQ multiplex PCR, the TCRdb table keeps only in-frame clones and is missing some. This sample yields fewer than 90,000 clones, of which 80% to 85% are seen a single time; about 6.8% belongs to the top ten. Source: blood, taken after dendritic cell vaccination. The receptors here all came from a human donor with glioblastoma. CDR3s include the opening cysteine and the closing phenylalanine or tryptophan. Each record gives: CDR3 length, clone size, J gene, D gene, V gene, CDR3 protein, CDR3 DNA. A D gene is named only where the DNA matches it firmly. A row's size may be missing; if present it is once, few, many or a size class.

>11|NA|TRBJ2-3|NA|TRBV7-2
CASRGADTQYF
TGTGCCAGCAGGGGCGCAGATACGCAGTATTTT
>16|NA|TRBJ2-5|TRBD1|TRBV13
CASSSRGQGARETQYF
TGTGCCAGCAGCTCCAGGGGACAGGGGGCGCGAGAGACCCAGTACTTC
>13|NA|TRBJ1-1|NA|TRBV28
CATVRTGSGEAFF
TGTGCCACCGTACGAACAGGGAGCGGTGAAGCTTTCTTT
>14|NA|TRBJ1-2|NA|TRBV5-6
CASSPIQGNYGYTF
TGTGCCAGCAGCCCGATACAGGGCAACTATGGCTACACCTTC
>14|NA|TRBJ1-2|TRBD1|TRBV11-2
CASSARGPGGTQTF
TGTGCCAGCAGCGCGAGAGGGCCAGGGGGTACCCAAACCTTC
>20|NA|TRBJ2-7|TRBD1|TRBV27
CASSLKGLGGSDRGRHEQYF
TGTGCCAGCAGTTTAAAGGGGTTGGGCGGATCCGACAGGGGGCGCCACGAGCAGTACTTC
>15|NA|TRBJ2-1|NA|TRBV7-3
CASSLGGADYNEQFF
TGTGCCAGCAGCTTAGGAGGAGCGGACTACAATGAGCAGTTCTTC
>13|NA|TRBJ2-3|NA|TRBV5-1
CASSELGIGTQYF
TGCGCCAGCAGCGAACTAGGGATCGGTACGCAGTATTTT
>15|once|TRBJ1-1|NA|TRBV2
CASTWIGGKDTEAFF
TGTGCCAGCACGTGGATCGGGGGAAAGGACACTGAAGCTTTCTTT
>14|NA|TRBJ2-1|NA|TRBV14
CASSQEYTTGSPIF
TGTGCCAGCAGCCAAGAGTATACGACAGGTTCTCCAATCTTC
>13|NA|TRBJ2-3|NA|TRBV7-8
CASSLSAGSAQYF
TGTGCCAGCAGCTTATCAGCAGGCTCAGCGCAGTATTTT
>13|NA|TRBJ2-7|TRBD1|TRBV25-1
CASSPLDRVEQYF
TGTGCCAGCAGTCCACTAGACAGGGTCGAGCAGTACTTC
>13|NA|TRBJ2-1|NA|TRBV5-1
CASSLGANNEQFF
TGCGCCAGCAGCTTGGGGGCAAACAATGAGCAGTTCTTC
>15|NA|TRBJ1-1|NA|TRBV7-3
CASSLEGGRNTEAFF
TGTGCCAGCAGCTTAGAGGGTGGAAGGAACACTGAAGCTTTCTTT
>15|few|TRBJ2-3|TRBD2|TRBV6-5
CASSTLAGNTDTQYF
TGTGCCAGCAGCACCCTAGCGGGGAACACAGATACGCAGTATTTT
>17|few|TRBJ1-3|TRBD1|TRBV9
CASSPSGTGGKGNTIYF
TGTGCCAGCAGCCCCTCAGGCACAGGGGGTAAAGGAAACACCATATATTTT
>15|NA|TRBJ1-2|TRBD1|TRBV6-5
CASSLSRGRNYGYTF
TGTGCCAGCAGTTTGAGCAGGGGGCGCAACTATGGCTACACCTTC
>14|NA|TRBJ1-6|TRBD1|TRBV18
CASSPSTGDSPLHF
TGTGCCAGCTCACCCTCGACAGGGGATTCACCCCTCCACTTT
>19|few|TRBJ2-5|TRBD2|TRBV5-1
CASSLEGLAGIRYQETQYF
TGCGCCAGCAGCTTGGAGGGACTAGCGGGGATCCGGTACCAAGAGACCCAGTACTTC
>13|NA|TRBJ1-5|NA|TRBV7-2
CASSLARDQPQHF
TGTGCCAGCAGCTTGGCGAGGGATCAGCCCCAGCATTTT
>13|NA|TRBJ1-1|NA|TRBV19
CASSTAGGTEAFF
TGTGCCAGTAGTACCGCCGGGGGGACTGAAGCTTTCTTT
>16|NA|TRBJ1-2|NA|TRBV15
CATSRGGTSINYGYTF
TGTGCCACCAGCAGAGGTGGGACATCGATTAACTATGGCTACACCTTC
>12|NA|TRBJ2-1|NA|TRBV29-1
CSVDGSYNEQFF
TGCAGCGTTGATGGCAGCTACAATGAGCAGTTCTTC
>16|NA|TRBJ1-5|TRBD1|TRBV7-9
CASSPKGAQSNQPQHF
TGTGCCAGCAGCCCGAAGGGGGCGCAGAGCAATCAGCCCCAGCATTTT
>13|NA|TRBJ1-2|NA|TRBV6-5
CASSQVGEDGYTF
TGTGCCAGCAGCCAGGTGGGGGAGGATGGCTACACCTTC
>14|NA|TRBJ2-7|NA|TRBV11-2
CASSLGQDTYEQYF
TGTGCCAGCAGCTTAGGACAGGACACCTACGAGCAGTACTTC
>14|NA|TRBJ1-6|NA|TRBV7-6
CASSLVTSNSPLHF
TGTGCCAGCAGCTTAGTGACAAGTAATTCACCCCTCCACTTT